The source of this T cell receptor (beta chain) is a study of neurological immune-mediated disorders (dated 2019 in TCRdb). For the wider study: Peripheral blood TCR-beta repertoires from HTLV-I-associated myelopathy (HAM/TSP) patients, multiple sclerosis patients and healthy controls were compared by UMI-based sequencing. The 90 to 120 TCR-beta libraries covered PBMC samples along with longitudinal samples, technical triplicates, and paired sorted CD4+ and CD8+ T-cell subsets. The cohort included some 68 subjects: about 14 with HAM/TSP, about 34 with multiple sclerosis, and 20 or so healthy controls. What the authors observed across the whole study: TCR clonal expansion was highest in HAM/TSP patients and lowest in MS patients, with MS patients falling below even healthy controls. No identical CDR3 amino acid sequences were found to be shared among expanded clones across subjects, suggesting that TCR-beta repertoires were private in all groups.

This clonotype occurred many times. Its antigen is not yet known. No much larger clonotype is one base removed from it; base qualities were not supplied. V loses 7 bases, J loses 3 bases, and the germline ends lie 10 bases apart. Looking up the germline V gene (reference sequence) yields CDR1 LNHDA and CDR2 SQIVND. The CDR3 has 14 amino acids, counting the end cysteine and phenylalanine. The sequence is cut down to CDR3 DNA, 42 bases in frame from base 1. Sorted-subset TCR libraries were prepared from about a million sorted CD4+ or CD8+ T cells. PBMCs were separated from peripheral blood using Ficoll-Hypaque density gradient centrifugation and then cryopreserved in liquid nitrogen. The study also sequenced paired sorted CD4+ and CD8+ subsets from healthy controls, HAM/TSP patients and MS patients. To synthesize cDNA, template-switch 5'RACE was performed with a primer carrying a 10-nucleotide random unique molecular identifier so that each TCR transcript was tagged. Over 170 million TCR-beta sequences, covering 15-18 subjects, were produced in each sequencing run. Total RNA was extracted with the RNeasy kit. Using the KAPA Real-time Library Amplification kit, TCR-beta VDJ regions were amplified with primers for the TCR constant region and the 5'RACE anchor. Sample indexes and Illumina adaptors were added in a first PCR, after which library yield was increased in a second PCR. The roughly 650 bp TCR product was size-selected on a 2% E-gel SizeSelection system after Ampure bead purification. Library quality was checked on a Bioanalyzer, concentration was measured with Qubit, and libraries were quantified with the Kapa Library Quantification kit before pooling. Libraries were sequenced paired-end 2 x 150 bp on an Illumina HiSeq 2500. To increase sequence diversity, about 25-31% phiX was spiked into each library pool. As for the authors' bioinformatics: The UMI-based MiGEC pipeline processed quality-filtered reads and removed over 85% of raw TCR sequences during error correction. VDJ genes were aligned to IMGT germline references, and clonotypes were defined by unique CDR3 amino acid sequence plus V-J genes. Clonal expansion, Shannon diversity, and CDR3 relatedness (CalcPairwiseDistances, ClusterSamples) were evaluated with VDJtools, and phylogenetic trees were built with CLCbio workbench. Clones with at least 8 unique UMIs were defined as expanded, with this threshold being based on coefficient-of-variation modelling across technical triplicates. In-frame beta chains were kept once TCRdb had trimmed the public reads at Q25 with fastp and called clones with MiXCR. Duplicate CDR3 protein sequences are folded into a single record with the most common DNA and genes. The V and J calls were not made by the authors but by TCRdb's processing. The sample table holds tens of thousands of distinct CDR3 sequences, of which around a tenth were seen once. Of the sample, approximately 4.1% is held by the ten largest clones.

Sequenced sample: CD4+ T cells from blood. This chain is built from TRBV19 and TRBJ1-6; the D gene is unclear. The TCR was taken from a woman under 40 with HTLV-1-associated myelopathy (HAM/TSP). The sequenced DNA is TGTGCCAGTAAGCCGGACTACTATAATTCACCCCTCCACTTT. The resulting protein is CASKPDYYNSPLHF.